The 4 T cell receptor beta chains presented below share a single source sample, sequenced in a study of T-cell reconstitution after alpha-beta-depleted transplantation in children. Unique molecular identifiers were incorporated into the prepared TCRbeta library. TCRdb re-called the PCR reads through MiXCR, storing one row per CDR3 protein. The sample carries around 440,000 distinct CDR3 sequences, over 9.5% recorded once. The starting material was PBMCs, obtained before TCRalphabeta/CD19-depleted stem cell transplant. These receptors were obtained from a child aged 2 to 9 with inherited bone marrow failure, due to receive a stem cell transplant.

This clonotype appeared a few times. CDR3 sequence: CASTRTSGIGYEQYF. DNA of the CDR3: TGTGCCAGCACCAGAACTAGCGGGATTGGGTACGAGCAGTACTTC. The rearrangement joins TRBV6-2 or TRBV6-3 to TRBJ2-7; 10 bases match TRBD2. Per germline, CDR1 MNHEY and CDR2 SVGEGT. The CDR3 sequence is 15 residues long. V dropped 7 bases and J dropped 4; count of bases not matched to a gene: 10.

This clonotype was found a few times. The chain recombines TRBV5-1 with TRBJ2-5; TRBD2 agrees at 8 bases. Trimming took 0 bases from V and 4 from J; bases not matched to a gene: 8. The CDR3 contains 16 residues. CDR1 SGHRS and CDR2 YFSETQ come from the germline V gene. The CDR3 region has the DNA TGCGCCAGCAGCTTGGGAGCGGGAGTTCTTGGAGAGACCCAGTACTTC. It is translated as CASSLGAGVLGETQYF.

This clonotype was recorded only once. With a much larger clone just one base away, this may be a read error. J is TRBJ2-3 and V is TRBV29-1, with 10 bases aligning to TRBD1. J gave up 6 bases and V 7 bases, and 7 bases lay outside the gene matches. CDR3 length equals 13 residues. CDR1 and CDR2 from the germline V gene are SQVTM and ANQGSEA. For the CDR3, the DNA is TGCAGCGCCGGGACAGGGGCCAGCGATACGCAGTATTTT. As protein: CSAGTGASDTQYF.

This clonotype was observed a few times. V gene TRBV20-1 combines with J gene TRBJ2-7, with TRBD2 matching over 7 bases. The CDR3 has 15 residues. V shed 2 bases and J 4 bases; nucleotides not matched to a gene: 11. Germline CDR1 is DFQATT and CDR2 is SNEGSKA (reference sequence). The CDR3 DNA follows: TGCAGTGCTAGACTAGCGGCCTCGAGGCGGTACGAGCAGTACTTC. This translates into CSARLAASRRYEQYF.